Detailed here is one TCR beta chain. Antigen unknown. CDR3 length: 13 amino acids. Germline CDR1 and CDR2: MGHRA and YSYEKL. With 4 bases removed from V and 3 bases from J, the gap between germline ends came to 9 bases. At cycle 4 day 1, cycle 7 day 1, and baseline, blood was sampled. The sample is drawn from a study of OX40 agonist ivuxolimab in advanced cancers. Study background: The patients received ivuxolimab by intravenous route every 2 weeks at 0.01 to 10 mg/kg. Study-level results: CD8+ T cells were the subset that, on average, had more expanded clones than CD4+.

The protocol was immunoSEQ multiplex PCR, while the TCRdb copy is restricted to in-frame clones and leaves out a portion. The sample consists of fewer than 80,000 clones, about 87% of them appearing once. The specimen comprised CD4+ or CD8+ T cells sorted from blood, sampled in a trial of the OX40 agonist ivuxolimab. This receptor was identified in an adult with an advanced solid tumor such as melanoma, head and neck, liver or kidney cancer. The chain couples TRBV4-1 to TRBJ1-1, with D tentatively TRBD1 (6 bases). The CDR3 here is CASSLGQYTEAFF. CDR3 coding DNA: TGCGCCAGCAGCCTCGGACAGTACACTGAAGCTTTCTTT.